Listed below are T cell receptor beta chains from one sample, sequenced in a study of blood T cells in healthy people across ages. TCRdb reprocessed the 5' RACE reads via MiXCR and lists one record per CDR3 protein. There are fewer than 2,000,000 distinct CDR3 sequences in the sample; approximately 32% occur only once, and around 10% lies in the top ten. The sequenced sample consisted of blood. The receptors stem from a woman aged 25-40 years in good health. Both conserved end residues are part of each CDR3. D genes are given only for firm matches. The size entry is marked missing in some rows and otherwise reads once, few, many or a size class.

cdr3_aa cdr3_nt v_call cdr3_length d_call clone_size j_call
CASSFLSGTSAYEQYF TGTGCCAGCAGCTTTCTCTCCGGGACTAGCGCATACGAGCAGTACTTC TRBV11-2 16 TRBD2 - TRBJ2-7
CATSGGLAGGTYEQYF TGTGCCACCAGCGGAGGACTAGCGGGAGGGACCTACGAGCAGTACTTC TRBV15 16 TRBD2 few TRBJ2-7
CASSAGIDRGLRSTEAFF TGCGCCAGCAGCGCGGGTATCGACAGGGGGTTGAGGAGCACTGAAGCTTTCTTT TRBV5-1 18 TRBD1 - TRBJ1-1
CASSSRQGENEKLFF TGTGCCAGCAGCAGCCGACAGGGGGAGAATGAAAAACTGTTTTTT TRBV5-6 15 TRBD1 - TRBJ1-4
CASSLAGNHNEQFF TGTGCCAGCAGCTTAGCCGGGAACCACAATGAGCAGTTCTTC TRBV11-1 14 - few TRBJ2-1
CASSRGQLRKDTQYF TGTGCCAGCAGCCGCGGACAGCTTAGAAAAGATACGCAGTATTTT TRBV12-3/TRBV12-4 15 - - TRBJ2-3
CASSLFLAGVSKTSYEQYF TGTGCCAGCAGTTTATTCCTAGCGGGAGTTTCCAAAACCAGCTACGAGCAGTACTTC TRBV28 19 TRBD2 - TRBJ2-7
CSARVAIDSYNSPLHF TGCAGTGCTAGAGTCGCCATAGACAGCTATAATTCACCCCTCCACTTT TRBV20-1 16 - - TRBJ1-6
CATTRGDEQYF TGTGCCACCACCCGGGGGGACGAGCAGTACTTC TRBV10-3 11 TRBD2 many TRBJ2-7
CASSAGGPSTGELFF TGTGCCAGCTCTGCGGGGGGGCCGAGCACCGGGGAGCTGTTTTTT TRBV12-3/TRBV12-4 15 TRBD2 - TRBJ2-2
CASKPVSPYYNEQFF TGTGCCAGCAAACCCGTGTCGCCTTACTACAATGAGCAGTTCTTC TRBV7-2 15 - - TRBJ2-1
CASTESPFLKGTTDTQYF TGTGCCAGCACCGAATCCCCCTTTCTTAAGGGCACAACAGATACGCAGTATTTT TRBV6-2/TRBV6-3 18 - few TRBJ2-3
CSAGDRGQYATNEKPFF TGCAGTGCAGGGGACAGGGGGCAATATGCAACTAATGAAAAACCGTTTTTT TRBV20-1 17 TRBD1 - TRBJ1-4
CASSLYAVSYNEQFF TGCGCCAGCAGCTTGTATGCGGTATCCTACAATGAGCAGTTCTTC TRBV5-1 15 - few TRBJ2-1
CASSQDQGPSDTQYF TGCGCCAGCAGCCAAGATCAGGGCCCCTCAGATACGCAGTATTTT TRBV4-3 15 - few TRBJ2-3
CASSARSGTGSYNEQFF TGTGCCAGCAGCGCCCGGTCCGGGACAGGATCCTACAATGAGCAGTTCTTC TRBV9 17 TRBD1 - TRBJ2-1
CASSLEGGPTHRQFF TGTGCCAGCAGTTTAGAGGGGGGCCCAACCCACAGACAGTTCTTC TRBV12-3/TRBV12-4 15 - - TRBJ2-1
CASSVALSGGITDTQYF TGTGCCAGCAGCGTAGCTCTTAGCGGGGGAATTACAGATACGCAGTATTTT TRBV9 17 TRBD2 few TRBJ2-3
CASSQVGGKETQYF TGCGCCAGCAGCCAAGTGGGCGGAAAAGAGACCCAGTACTTC TRBV4-1 14 - many TRBJ2-5
CASSWLTGGRYEQYF TGTGCCAGTAGCTGGTTGACGGGAGGACGCTACGAGCAGTACTTC TRBV5-8 15 TRBD2 - TRBJ2-7
CASSLFDGEQFF TGTGCCAGCAGCTTGTTCGACGGTGAGCAGTTCTTC TRBV13 12 - - TRBJ2-1
CSARDLGSGAWQPRHF TGCAGTGCTAGAGATCTCGGTTCAGGGGCCTGGCAGCCCCGGCATTTT TRBV20-1 16 - - TRBJ1-5
CASSLGIAGVSEQYF TGTGCCAGCAGCTTAGGAATAGCGGGAGTCTCCGAGCAGTACTTC TRBV7-6 15 TRBD2 once TRBJ2-7
CASSPQQGEMNTEAFF TGTGCCAGCTCACCCCAACAGGGAGAAATGAACACTGAAGCTTTCTTT TRBV18 16 - - TRBJ1-1
CASSPMTGRTDTQYF TGTGCCAGCTCACCTATGACAGGGCGCACAGATACGCAGTATTTT TRBV18 15 TRBD1 few TRBJ2-3
CASRGQGYVGELFF TGTGCCAGCAGAGGACAGGGTTACGTCGGGGAGCTGTTTTTT TRBV28 14 TRBD1 - TRBJ2-2
CASSLAGQEGGYTF TGTGCCAGCAGCTTAGCTGGCCAAGAAGGGGGCTACACCTTC TRBV7-8 14 - many TRBJ1-2
CASSTRDRVYTEAFF TGTGCCAGCAGTACAAGGGACAGGGTATACACTGAAGCTTTCTTT TRBV28 15 TRBD1 - TRBJ1-1
CDSSRRVNYGYTF TGTGACAGCAGTCGCCGGGTTAACTATGGCTACACCTTC TRBV6-5 13 - - TRBJ1-2
CASSTGHSPATNEKLFF TGCGCCAGCAGCACCGGACACTCTCCCGCAACTAATGAAAAACTGTTTTTT TRBV5-1 17 - few TRBJ1-4
CASSELLGTYQETQYF TGTGCCAGCAGTGAACTCCTCGGGACTTATCAAGAGACCCAGTACTTC TRBV2 16 - - TRBJ2-5
CASSWSSGRVYEQYF TGTGCCAGCAGCTGGAGTAGCGGGAGGGTCTACGAGCAGTACTTC TRBV5-6 15 TRBD2 - TRBJ2-7
CASGLRAQGFLFFFERDNEQYF TGTGCCAGCGGACTTCGAGCACAGGGTTTTTTGTTTTTTTTCGAGCGGGACAACGAGCAGTACTTC TRBV28 22 - - TRBJ2-7
CASSPSRAYTGDTEAFF TGTGCCAGCAGCCCATCCCGAGCTTATACGGGGGACACTGAAGCTTTCTTT TRBV7-9 17 - - TRBJ1-1
CASSLGGSFHTDTQYF TGTGCCAGCAGCTTGGGAGGGAGTTTTCACACAGATACGCAGTATTTT TRBV5-5 16 - - TRBJ2-3
CASSRAGSLNTEAFF TGTGCCAGCAGCCGGGCCGGGTCCTTAAACACTGAAGCTTTCTTT TRBV3-1 15 - - TRBJ1-1
CASSPPNRVNTEAFF TGTGCCAGCTCACCACCTAACAGAGTGAACACTGAAGCTTTCTTT TRBV18 15 - - TRBJ1-1
CASSEWTGQSEQYF TGTGCCAGCTCGGAGTGGACCGGGCAGTCCGAGCAGTACTTC TRBV6-1 14 - - TRBJ2-7
CASSQDLSEFSYNEQFF TGTGCCAGCAGCCAAGACTTGTCGGAGTTCTCCTACAATGAGCAGTTCTTC TRBV3-1 17 - few TRBJ2-1
CASSSANNEQYF TGTGCCAGCAGTTCGGCAAACAATGAGCAGTACTTC TRBV27 12 - - TRBJ2-7
CAWRGPGGGGYEQYF TGTGCCTGGAGGGGGCCAGGGGGCGGTGGCTACGAGCAGTACTTC TRBV30 15 TRBD1 - TRBJ2-7
CACRNTGEPFF TGTGCCTGCAGAAACACCGGGGAGCCGTTTTTT TRBV10-3 11 - - TRBJ2-2
CASSLSFGTDTQYF TGTGCCAGCAGCTTATCTTTCGGCACAGATACGCAGTATTTT TRBV11-2 14 - - TRBJ2-3
CASSLLRPAGALSGELFF TGTGCCAGCAGTTTACTCCGCCCGGCGGGGGCGTTATCAGGGGAGCTGTTTTTT TRBV27 18 - few TRBJ2-2
CASSSTENNSPLHF TGCGCCAGCAGTTCGACGGAGAATAATTCACCCCTCCACTTT TRBV5-1 14 - - TRBJ1-6
CSAPISSGRYNEQFF TGCAGTGCCCCAATATCTAGCGGGCGATACAATGAGCAGTTCTTC TRBV20-1 15 TRBD2 few TRBJ2-1
CASSTNSARGETQYF TGTGCCAGCAGCACCAACTCGGCGCGGGGAGAGACCCAGTACTTC TRBV7-2 15 - - TRBJ2-5
CASSWDGYHNTQYF TGTGCCAGCAGCTGGGACGGCTACCATAATACGCAGTATTTT TRBV7-6 14 - - TRBJ2-3
CATSDLSFAGGHNEQFF TGTGCCACCAGTGATTTAAGCTTTGCGGGAGGCCACAATGAGCAGTTCTTC TRBV24-1 17 TRBD2 - TRBJ2-1
CSAGHSSYEQYF TGCAGTGCCGGACATAGCTCCTACGAGCAGTACTTC TRBV20-1 12 - many TRBJ2-7
CSAEGTLTGGFDEQYF TGCAGTGCGGAGGGAACCCTGACAGGGGGCTTCGACGAGCAGTACTTC TRBV20-1 16 TRBD1 - TRBJ2-7
CASSLSKGAAGEQYF TGTGCCAGCAGTTTATCGAAAGGGGCCGCAGGGGAGCAGTACTTC TRBV27 15 - - TRBJ2-7
CASSYFSGTREQFF TGTGCCAGCAGTTACTTCAGCGGGACGAGAGAGCAGTTCTTC TRBV6-6 14 TRBD2 - TRBJ2-1
CSARDQEGGGETQYF TGCAGTGCTAGAGATCAGGAGGGCGGCGGGGAGACCCAGTACTTC TRBV20-1 15 - - TRBJ2-5
CAIRYTFPAGHVSDAKDTGELFF TGTGCCATCAGATATACTTTTCCGGCAGGGCACGTTAGTGACGCGAAGGACACCGGGGAGCTGTTTTTT TRBV10-3 23 - few TRBJ2-2